This T cell receptor (beta chain) was sequenced for a study of control samples from healthy donors and cancer patients. Only in-frame clones appear in the TCRdb table, and some are missing; sequencing was by immunoSEQ multiplex PCR. The sample contains 250,000 to 300,000 clones, over 75% of which appear only once. The CDR3 spans 16 residues. V lost 1 base and J lost 0, with 12 bases in between. The germline V gene has CDR1 LNHDA and CDR2 SQIVND (reference sequence). The chain couples TRBV19 to TRBJ1-1; TRBD1 might be the D (6 bases). This clonotype was obtained from a woman in her sixties with lung cancer. Material: PBMCs. The CDR3 sequence is CASSIGGGLVNTEAFF. The CDR3 DNA sequence: TGTGCCAGTAGTATAGGCGGGGGGCTCGTGAACACTGAAGCTTTCTTT.